This record looks at one T cell receptor (beta chain) sequence and its context. In the original analysis: Researchers report that nucleated cell counts were estimated from reference gene primer amplification. TCRdb's copy holds only in-frame clones and misses some; the assay was immunoSEQ multiplex PCR. The DNA was the basis for D and trimming; V, J and clone size are from that table. The sample includes tens of thousands of clones, approximately 90% of them seen just once. The germline gives CDR1 MDHEN, CDR2 SYDVKM. The CDR3 sequence is 12 residues long. The entry originates in a study of blood T cell repertoires in COVID-19. About the research overall: Researchers got acute and convalescent COVID-19 samples from the United States, Italy and Spain. The analysed material was cDNA or gDNA that came from T cells, B-cell-depleted T cells, or PBMCs.

The chain joins TRBV28 to TRBJ1-5, with D unresolved. The source material was peripheral blood. The receptor was derived from a woman older than 75 with active COVID-19. CDR3 sequence: CAEGRFNQPQHF. CDR3 nucleotide sequence: TGTGCAGAGGGCAGGTTTAATCAGCCCCAGCATTTT.